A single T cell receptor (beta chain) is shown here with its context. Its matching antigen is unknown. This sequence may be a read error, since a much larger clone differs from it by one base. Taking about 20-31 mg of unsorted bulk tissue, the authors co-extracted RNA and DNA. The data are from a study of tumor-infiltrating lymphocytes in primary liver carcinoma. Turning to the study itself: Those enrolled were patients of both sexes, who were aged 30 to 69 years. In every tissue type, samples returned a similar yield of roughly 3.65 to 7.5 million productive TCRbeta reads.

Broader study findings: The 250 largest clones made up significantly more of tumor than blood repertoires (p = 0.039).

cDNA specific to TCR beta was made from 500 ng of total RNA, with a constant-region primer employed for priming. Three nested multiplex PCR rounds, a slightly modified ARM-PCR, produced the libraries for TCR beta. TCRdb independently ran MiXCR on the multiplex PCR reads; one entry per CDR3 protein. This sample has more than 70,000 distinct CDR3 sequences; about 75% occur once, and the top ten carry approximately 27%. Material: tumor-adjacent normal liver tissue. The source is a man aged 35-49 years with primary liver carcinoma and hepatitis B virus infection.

The CDR3 spells CAITPLGGYEQYF. CDR3 sequence (DNA): TGTGCCATCACCCCTCTGGGCGGCTACGAGCAGTACTTC. The V and J genes are TRBV7-9 and TRBJ2-7; no clear D. Trimming removed 10 bases at V and 3 bases at J, with 16 bases between. Germline-derived CDR1 and CDR2 are SEHNR and FQNEAQ (reference sequence). This CDR3 region has 13 residues.